This T cell receptor beta chain was recovered during a study of blood T cell repertoires in COVID-19. Whole-study context: Acute-phase and convalescent COVID-19 samples originated in the United States, Italy and Spain.

The data were produced by immunoSEQ multiplex PCR, yet TCRdb's version contains in-frame clones alone and is incomplete. Of some 380,000 clones in the sample, 70% to 90% are singletons; the top ten hold 1.3%. The CDR3 runs to 18 residues. Trimming took 2 bases from V and 0 from J, leaving 19 bases between them. Germline V gives CDR1 LGHDT, CDR2 YNNKEL (reference sequence). The sequence was obtained from a man under 40 who had recovered from COVID-19. The chain couples TRBV3-1 (or the pseudogene TRBV3-2) to TRBJ1-2; D is perhaps TRBD1 (6 bases). Sequencing used PBMCs or T cells enriched from blood (not recorded which). CDR3 coding DNA: TGTGCCAGCAGCCAATCCCCCGGGACACAAGTCTCTAACTATGGCTACACCTTC. This gives the protein CASSQSPGTQVSNYGYTF.